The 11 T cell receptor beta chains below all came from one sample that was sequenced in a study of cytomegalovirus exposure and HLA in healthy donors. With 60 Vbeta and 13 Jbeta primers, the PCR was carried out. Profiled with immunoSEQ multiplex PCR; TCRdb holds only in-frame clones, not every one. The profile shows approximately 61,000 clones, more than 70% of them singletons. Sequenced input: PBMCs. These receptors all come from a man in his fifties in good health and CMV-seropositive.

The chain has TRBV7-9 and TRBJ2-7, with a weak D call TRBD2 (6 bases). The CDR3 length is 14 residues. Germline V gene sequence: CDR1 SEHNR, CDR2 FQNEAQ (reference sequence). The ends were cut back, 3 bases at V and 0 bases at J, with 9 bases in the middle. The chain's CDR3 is CASSFGRSSYEQYF. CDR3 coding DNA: TGTGCCAGCAGCTTTGGGAGGAGCTCCTACGAGCAGTACTTC.

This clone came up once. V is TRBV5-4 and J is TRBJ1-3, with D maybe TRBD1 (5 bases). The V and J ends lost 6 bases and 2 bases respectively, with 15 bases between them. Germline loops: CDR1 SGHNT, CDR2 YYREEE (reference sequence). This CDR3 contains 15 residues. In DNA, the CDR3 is TGTGCCAGCACCACTCTCGGGGGGGCTGGAAACACCATATATTTT. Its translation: CASTTLGGAGNTIYF.

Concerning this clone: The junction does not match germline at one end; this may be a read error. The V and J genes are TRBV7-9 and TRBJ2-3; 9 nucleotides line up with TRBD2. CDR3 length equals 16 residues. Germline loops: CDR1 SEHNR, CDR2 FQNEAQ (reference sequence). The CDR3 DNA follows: TGTTCCAGCAGCCCCCGGCTAGCGGGAAGAACAGATACGCAGTATTTT. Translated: CSSSPRLAGRTDTQYF. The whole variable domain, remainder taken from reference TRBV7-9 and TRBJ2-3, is DTGVSQNPRHKITKRGQNVTFRCDPISEHNRLYWYRQTLGQGPEFLTYFQNEAQLEKSRLLSDRFSAERPKGSFSTLEIQRTEQGDSAMYLCSSSPRLAGRTDTQYFGPGTRLTVL.

For the CDR3, the DNA is TGCGCCAGCAGCATAGGACCACAGGTCTCTGGTAATGAAAAACTGTTTTTT. Its translation is CASSIGPQVSGNEKLFF. The J gene is TRBJ1-4, the V gene TRBV5-1, with TRBD1 as a possible D gene (5 bases). The CDR3 is 17 amino acids. The germline V and J ends were trimmed by 4 bases and 4 bases, with 20 bases remaining between them. Germline V CDR1 and CDR2: SGHRS, YFSETQ.

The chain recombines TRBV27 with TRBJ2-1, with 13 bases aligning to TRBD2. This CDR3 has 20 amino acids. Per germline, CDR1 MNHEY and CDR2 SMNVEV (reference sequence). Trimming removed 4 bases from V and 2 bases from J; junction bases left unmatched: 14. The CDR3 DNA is TGTGCCAGCAGTTCCACTTTGCCGGGACTAGCGGGGACAGCCTACAATGAGCAGTTCTTC. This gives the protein CASSSTLPGLAGTAYNEQFF.

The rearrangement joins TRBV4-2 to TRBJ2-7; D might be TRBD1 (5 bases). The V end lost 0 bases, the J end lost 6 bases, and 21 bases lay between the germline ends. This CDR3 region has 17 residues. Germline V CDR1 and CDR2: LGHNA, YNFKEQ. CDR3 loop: CASSQDLLSGLASEQYF. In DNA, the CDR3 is TGTGCCAGCAGCCAAGATCTCCTTTCAGGGCTTGCTTCCGAGCAGTACTTC.

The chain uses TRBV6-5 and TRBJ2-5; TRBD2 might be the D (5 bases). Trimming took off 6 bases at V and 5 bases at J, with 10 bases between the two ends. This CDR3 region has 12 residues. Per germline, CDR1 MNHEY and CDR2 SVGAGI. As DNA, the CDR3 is TGTGCCAGCAGGAGGGTCGGTGAGACCCAGTACTTC. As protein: CASRRVGETQYF.

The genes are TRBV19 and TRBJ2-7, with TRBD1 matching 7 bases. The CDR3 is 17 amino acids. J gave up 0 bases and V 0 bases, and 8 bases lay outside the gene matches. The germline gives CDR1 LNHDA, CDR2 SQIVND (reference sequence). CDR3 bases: TGTGCCAGTAGTATAGATACCCCGGGACAGCCCTCCTACGAGCAGTACTTC. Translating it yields CASSIDTPGQPSYEQYF.

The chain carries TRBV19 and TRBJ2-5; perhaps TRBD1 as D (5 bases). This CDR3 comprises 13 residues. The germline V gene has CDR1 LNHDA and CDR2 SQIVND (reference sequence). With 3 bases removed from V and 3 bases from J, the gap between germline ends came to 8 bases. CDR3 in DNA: TGTGCCAGTAGTATCCCCAGGGAAGAGACCCAGTACTTC. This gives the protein CASSIPREETQYF.

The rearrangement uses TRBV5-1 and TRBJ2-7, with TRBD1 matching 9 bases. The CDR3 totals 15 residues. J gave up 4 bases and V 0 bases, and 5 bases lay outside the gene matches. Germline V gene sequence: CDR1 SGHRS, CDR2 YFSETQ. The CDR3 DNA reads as TGCGCCAGCAGCTTGGGGGACAGGGTATTATACGAGCAGTACTTC. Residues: CASSLGDRVLYEQYF.

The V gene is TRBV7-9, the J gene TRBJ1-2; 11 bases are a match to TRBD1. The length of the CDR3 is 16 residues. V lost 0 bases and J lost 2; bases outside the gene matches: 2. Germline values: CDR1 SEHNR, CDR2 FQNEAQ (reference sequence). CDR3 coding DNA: TGTGCCAGCAGCTTAGCGGGGGACAGGGGGAACTATGGCTACACCTTC. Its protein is CASSLAGDRGNYGYTF.